Described below is a single TCR beta chain sequence and its context. The sample is drawn from a study of blood T cell repertoires in COVID-19. Study summary: Sample material is recorded as cDNA or gDNA derived from T cells, B-cell-depleted T cells, or PBMCs.

How the authors handled the data: By means of reference gene primer amplification, nucleated cell counts were estimated. Assay: immunoSEQ multiplex PCR; the TCRdb copy retains only in-frame clones and omits some. The D gene and trimming were derived from the DNA, and the V and J assignments and clone size from that table. The sample contains roughly 71,000 clones, 70% to 90% of which appear only once. Trimming cost V 5 bases and J 0 bases; bases outside gene matches: 3. There are 15 residues in the CDR3. Germline CDR1 SGHAT, CDR2 FQNNGV. This sequence joins TRBV11-2 and TRBJ2-1; TRBD1 aligns across 8 bases. The sample taken for sequencing was peripheral blood. The sequence came from a man over 45 with acute or convalescent COVID-19. This chain's CDR3 is CASSRTGSSYNEQFF. For the CDR3, the DNA is TGTGCCAGCAGCAGGACAGGGAGCTCCTACAATGAGCAGTTCTTC.